What follows are 26 T cell receptor beta chains derived from one specimen sequenced in a study of blood T cells in healthy people across ages (dated by TCRdb to between 2014 and 2017). Libraries were made using 5' RACE. The reads were generated on an Illumina HiSeq 2500. A second about 7 to 11 cycle PCR used a sample-barcoded 5' primer and a J-beta primer mix. TCRdb trimmed the raw reads at Q25, called clones with MiXCR and kept productive beta chains. Every CDR3 protein is listed once, alongside the most common genes and DNA of its rows. For this sample the table gives about 730,000 distinct CDR3 sequences, of which roughly 44% were detected only once. The ten most abundant clones make up around 20% of the sample. Sequenced: blood. The receptors stem from an older woman in good health.

As to this clonotype: Germline and junction disagree at one end, which may indicate a read error. The genes are TRBV25-1 and TRBJ2-6, with TRBD1 matching 9 bases. The CDR3 consists of 17 residues. CDR1 is MGHDK, CDR2 SYGVNS, per germline. The CDR3 region has the DNA TGTGCCAGCGGAACAGGGGGCATGAACGCTGGGGCCGACGTCCTGACTTTC. It encodes CASGTGGMNAGADVLTF.

The gene calls are TRBV15 and TRBJ1-2; TRBD1 is a possible D gene (5 bases). Trimming took 0 bases from V and 2 from J, leaving 10 bases between them. The CDR3 loop spans 15 amino acids. The germline gives CDR1 LNHNV, CDR2 YYDKDF (reference sequence). CDR3 DNA: TGTGCCACCAGCAGAGATCGGGGGGAAAACTATGGCTACACCTTC. This gives the protein CATSRDRGENYGYTF.

V usage is TRBV2 and J usage is TRBJ1-5, with D perhaps TRBD1 (5 bases). The V gene's germline CDR1 is SNHLY and CDR2 FYNNEI. The germline V and J ends were trimmed by 7 bases and 2 bases, with 12 bases remaining between them. The CDR3 spans 14 residues. The CDR3 coding sequence is TGTGCCAGCAACGGAGGGACTGGCAATCAGCCCCAGCATTTT. The encoded protein is CASNGGTGNQPQHF.

This chain links TRBV10-3 with TRBJ2-7; 7 bases line up with TRBD1. The germline CDR1 and CDR2 sequences are ENHRY and SYGVKD. The CDR3 length is 15 residues. With 0 bases clipped from V and 3 bases from J, the junction kept 5 bases outside the gene matches. The CDR3 protein is CAISESRTGNYEQYF. The CDR3 region has the DNA TGTGCCATCAGTGAGTCCAGGACAGGTAACTACGAGCAGTACTTC.

CDR3 residues: CASSLFPATQYF. In nucleotides, the CDR3 is TGTGCCAGCAGCTTATTCCCGGCGACCCAGTACTTC. This chain joins TRBV7-2 and TRBJ2-4; D gene unclear. TRBJ2-5 explains the end of the DNA better; the J call may be wrong. Germline values: CDR1 SGHTA, CDR2 FQGNSA. The CDR3 consists of 12 residues.

J is TRBJ2-7 and V is TRBV7-2; tentatively, D is TRBD1 (6 bases). The V gene's germline CDR1 is SGHTA and CDR2 FQGNSA. CDR3 length: 14 residues. Trimming stripped 5 bases from V and 6 bases from J, with 17 bases between. CDR3 DNA: TGTGCCAGCAGCCGTCTGGGGGCGCGAGGCGAGCAGTACTTC. Its protein is CASSRLGARGEQYF.

This clonotype was counted a few times. V and J are TRBV29-1 and TRBJ2-1; tentative D call: TRBD1 (6 bases). CDR1 and CDR2 (germline): SQVTM, ANQGSEA. With 6 bases removed from V and 2 bases from J, the gap between germline ends came to 17 bases. The CDR3 contains 15 residues. CDR3 sequence (DNA): TGCAGCGTGGGGGCGCGGGTTTCTGCCTACAATGAGCAGTTCTTC. Encoded protein: CSVGARVSAYNEQFF.

The chain has TRBV2 and TRBJ1-5; maybe TRBD1 (5 bases). Trimming pared 4 bases from V and 0 bases from J, leaving 7 bases between. Germline-derived CDR1 and CDR2 are SNHLY and FYNNEI. The CDR3 is 14 amino acids. The CDR3 region is CASSVGLSNQPQHF. DNA of the CDR3: TGTGCCAGCAGTGTGGGACTTAGCAATCAGCCCCAGCATTTT.

The V and J genes are TRBV25-1 and TRBJ2-5; D remains ambiguous. From germline, CDR1 is MGHDK and CDR2 SYGVNS. CDR3 length: 14 amino acids. Trimming pared 2 bases from V and 3 bases from J, leaving 10 bases between. The CDR3 DNA reads as TGTGCCAGCAGTGAAAAATTAGAGAAAGAGACCCAGTACTTC. Translation: CASSEKLEKETQYF.

This clonotype was seen ten or more times. The V and J genes are TRBV7-2 and TRBJ2-5, with D maybe TRBD2 (7 bases). The CDR3 has 17 residues. V dropped 5 bases and J dropped 7 bases, with 26 bases sitting between them. CDR1 and CDR2 (germline): SGHTA, FQGNSA. In DNA form, the CDR3 reads TGTGCCAGCAGCACCCACTTTGCGGGGGCAGCCCTGGGGACCCAGTACTTC. Translating it yields CASSTHFAGAALGTQYF.

The rearrangement uses TRBV7-9 and TRBJ1-2, with TRBD1 matching 7 bases. The CDR3 loop spans 15 amino acids. From germline, CDR1 is SEHNR and CDR2 FQNEAQ (reference sequence). After removal of 5 bases from V and 8 bases from J, the junction contained 14 bases not matched to a gene. The CDR3 spells CASSQSTTGPRGYTF. The CDR3 nucleotides read TGTGCCAGCAGCCAATCGACGACAGGGCCGAGGGGCTACACCTTC.

This chain links TRBV11-2 with TRBJ2-1; D perhaps matches TRBD2 (5 bases). V was cut by 5 bases and J by 7 bases, with 15 bases left in between. The CDR3 has 14 amino acids. Germline V gene sequence: CDR1 SGHAT, CDR2 FQNNGV. In nucleotides, the CDR3 is TGTGCCAGCAGCCGGCTAGCAAGGGAGAATGAGCAGTTCTTC. Encoded protein: CASSRLARENEQFF.

In its sample, this clonotype was seen a few times. The chain recombines TRBV25-1 with TRBJ1-2; 12 nucleotides match TRBD1. The CDR3 is 14 amino acids. Losses at the gene ends were 7 bases for V and 8 bases for J; bases not matched to a gene: 8. Germline-derived CDR1 and CDR2 are MGHDK and SYGVNS. The CDR3 loop reads CASNKGQGASGYTF. DNA for the CDR3: TGTGCCAGCAATAAGGGACAGGGGGCGAGCGGCTACACCTTC.

The V and J genes are TRBV28 and TRBJ2-3, with unresolved D. The germline CDR1 and CDR2 sequences are MDHEN and SYDVKM. Trimming shortened V by 4 bases and J by 5 bases, and 13 bases separated the two germline ends. The CDR3 consists of 14 residues. CDR3 protein: CASSSVAVGDTQYF. CDR3 coding DNA: TGTGCCAGCAGTTCCGTGGCGGTGGGAGATACGCAGTATTTT.

This chain uses TRBV4-3 with TRBJ2-7; a possible D gene is TRBD1 (6 bases). Germline V lookup: CDR1 LGHNA, CDR2 YSLEER. This CDR3 contains 14 residues. V was trimmed by 3 bases and J by 0 bases, leaving 9 bases between them. The CDR3 DNA follows: TGCGCCAGCAGCCACCGGGACACCTCCTACGAGCAGTACTTC. Encoded protein: CASSHRDTSYEQYF.

This clonotype has ten or more counts. The chain joins TRBV29-1 to TRBJ2-5, with a weak D call TRBD1 (5 bases). There are 12 residues in the CDR3. Trimming pared 7 bases from V and 2 bases from J, leaving 11 bases between. Germline lookup yields CDR1 SQVTM and CDR2 ANQGSEA. The CDR3 region has the DNA TGCAGCGCAGGACACGGACAAGAGACCCAGTACTTC. Its translation: CSAGHGQETQYF.

As to this clonotype: This may stem from a read error, because a much larger clone lies one nucleotide away. This chain connects TRBV20-1 to TRBJ1-2; D is ambiguous. CDR3 size: 12 residues. V dropped 3 bases and J dropped 8 bases, with 13 bases sitting between them. Germline V gene lookup returns CDR1 DFQATT and CDR2 SNEGSKA (reference sequence). The CDR3 is CSARKGVAGYTF. The CDR3 DNA is TGCAGTGCTAGGAAAGGTGTGGCCGGCTACACCTTC.

On this clonotype itself: Being one base from a much bigger clone, this may be a read error. The CDR3 spells CATSSILYNEQSF. The CDR3 region has the DNA TGTGCCACCAGCAGCATCTTATACAATGAGCAGTCCTTC. The rearrangement joins TRBV15 to TRBJ2-1; no firm D call. Germline lookup yields CDR1 LNHNV and CDR2 YYDKDF (reference sequence). CDR3 length equals 13 residues.

The V and J genes are TRBV10-3 and TRBJ2-5; D is unclear. Trimming stripped 4 bases from V and 1 base from J, with 7 bases between. This CDR3 contains 13 residues. Germline CDR1 and CDR2: ENHRY and SYGVKD. The CDR3 region is CAISGSTQETQYF. The CDR3 nucleotides are TGTGCCATCAGTGGGTCTACCCAAGAGACCCAGTACTTC.

J is TRBJ2-1 and V is TRBV20-1; 8 bases line up with TRBD2. CDR3 length equals 14 residues. The germline V gene has CDR1 DFQATT and CDR2 SNEGSKA (reference sequence). With 4 bases clipped from V and 6 bases from J, the junction kept 8 bases outside the gene matches. The DNA for the CDR3 is TGCAGTGCTACCCGACTAGCGCGCTCCAATGAGCAGTTCTTC. It specifies CSATRLARSNEQFF.

In this sample, this clonotype turned up a few times. A much larger clone differs from this one at a single base, so this may be a read error. This chain connects TRBV27 to TRBJ2-1; TRBD2 agrees at 8 bases. The CDR3 is made up of 13 amino acids. Per the germline V gene, CDR1 is MNHEY and CDR2 is SMNVEV (reference sequence). The J segment lost 13 bases and the V segment lost 6 bases, leaving 11 bases of the junction unmatched. The CDR3 DNA sequence: TGTGCCAGCAGCCCAGCGGGAGTTGAGACCCAGTTCTTC. Protein product: CASSPAGVETQFF.

The table lists this clonotype with a few counts. The chain couples TRBV6-5 to TRBJ2-7; maybe TRBD1 (5 bases). The germline V and J ends were trimmed by 8 bases and 7 bases, with 15 bases remaining between them. The V gene's germline CDR1 is MNHEY and CDR2 SVGAGI. The CDR3 is 12 amino acids. CDR3: CASSGAAREQYF. CDR3 bases: TGTGCCAGCTCTGGGGCGGCGCGGGAGCAGTACTTC.

This clonotype has only one observation. The chain joins TRBV25-1 to TRBJ2-1, with 10 bases lining up with TRBD2. J lost 15 bases, V lost 1 base, and 15 bases had no gene match. The V gene's germline CDR1 is MGHDK and CDR2 SYGVNS. CDR3 length equals 16 residues. As DNA, the CDR3 is TGTGCCAGCAGTGAATTGCCTAGCGGGAGTAAAAATGGGCGGTTCTTC. Translating it yields CASSELPSGSKNGRFF.

This clonotype was seen at least ten times. The rearrangement links TRBV20-1 to TRBJ2-3; 9 positions agree with TRBD2. J gave up 3 bases and V 4 bases, and 8 bases lay outside the gene matches. Germline V gives CDR1 DFQATT, CDR2 SNEGSKA (reference sequence). This CDR3 region has 15 residues. The CDR3 DNA follows: TGCAGTGCTAATAGGGCTAGCGGGGTGACAGATACGCAGTATTTT. Translated: CSANRASGVTDTQYF.

The chain has TRBV5-1 and TRBJ2-3, with 14 bases identical to TRBD2. The CDR3 runs 17 residues. V dropped 4 bases and J dropped 4; count of bases not matched to a gene: 8. Germline lookup yields CDR1 SGHRS and CDR2 YFSETQ. The chain's CDR3 is CASSVGTSGSWADTQYF. CDR3 DNA: TGCGCCAGCAGCGTCGGGACTAGCGGGAGTTGGGCAGATACGCAGTATTTT.

This clonotype has more than one count but fewer than ten. The rearrangement links TRBV28 to TRBJ2-7; D is unclear. The CDR3 loop spans 15 amino acids. Germline V lookup: CDR1 MDHEN, CDR2 SYDVKM. The V end lost 4 bases, the J end lost 2 bases, and 15 bases lay between the germline ends. CDR3 DNA sequence: TGTGCCAGCAGTTCTCGAACCACGGGTGCCTACGAGCAGTACTTC. Amino acids: CASSSRTTGAYEQYF. Based on the CDR3 plus reference TRBV28 and TRBJ2-7, the full variable domain is DVKVTQSSRYLVKRTGEKVFLECVQDMDHENMFWYRQDPGLGLRLIYFSYDVKMKEKGDIPEGYSVSREKKERFSLILESASTNQTSMYLCASSSRTTGAYEQYFGPGTRLTVT.